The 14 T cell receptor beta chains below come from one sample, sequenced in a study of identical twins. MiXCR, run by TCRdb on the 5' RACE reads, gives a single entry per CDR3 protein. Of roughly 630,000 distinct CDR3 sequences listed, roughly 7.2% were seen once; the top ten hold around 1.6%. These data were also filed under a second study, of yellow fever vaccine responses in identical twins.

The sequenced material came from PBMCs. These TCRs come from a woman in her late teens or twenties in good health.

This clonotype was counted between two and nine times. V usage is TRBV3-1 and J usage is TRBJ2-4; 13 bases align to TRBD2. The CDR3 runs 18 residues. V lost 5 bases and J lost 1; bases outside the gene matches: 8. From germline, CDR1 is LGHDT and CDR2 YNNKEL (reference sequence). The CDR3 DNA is TGTGCCAGCAGCTGGGGACTAGCGGGACGTGGGGCCAAAAACATTCAGTACTTC. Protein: CASSWGLAGRGAKNIQYF.

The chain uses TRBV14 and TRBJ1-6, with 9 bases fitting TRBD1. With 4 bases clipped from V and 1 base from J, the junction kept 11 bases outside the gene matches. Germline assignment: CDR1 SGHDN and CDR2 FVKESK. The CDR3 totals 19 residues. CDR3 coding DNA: TGTGCCAGCAGCCTCCAGGGCTACAGGGGGCGATCCTATAATTCACCCCTCCACTTT. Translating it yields CASSLQGYRGRSYNSPLHF.

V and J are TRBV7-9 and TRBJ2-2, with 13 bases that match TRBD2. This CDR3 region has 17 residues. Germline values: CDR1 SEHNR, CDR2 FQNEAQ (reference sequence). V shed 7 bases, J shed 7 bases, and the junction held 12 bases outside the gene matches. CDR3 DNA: TGTGCCAGCACCGATGGCCATAGACTAGCGGGAGGCGGGGAGCTGTTTTTT. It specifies CASTDGHRLAGGGELFF.

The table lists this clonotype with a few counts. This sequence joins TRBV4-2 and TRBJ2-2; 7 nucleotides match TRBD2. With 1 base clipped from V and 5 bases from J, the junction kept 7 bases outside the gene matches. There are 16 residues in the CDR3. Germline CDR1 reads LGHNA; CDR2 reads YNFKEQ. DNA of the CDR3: TGTGCCAGCAGCCAAGGGAAAATTAGCGGGACCGGGGAGCTGTTTTTT. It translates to CASSQGKISGTGELFF.

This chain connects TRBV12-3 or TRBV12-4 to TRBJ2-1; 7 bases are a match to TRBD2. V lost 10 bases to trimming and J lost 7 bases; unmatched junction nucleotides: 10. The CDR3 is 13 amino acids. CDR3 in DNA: TGTGCCACCGGGACTACCCTTATGAATGAGCAGTTCTTC. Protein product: CATGTTLMNEQFF.

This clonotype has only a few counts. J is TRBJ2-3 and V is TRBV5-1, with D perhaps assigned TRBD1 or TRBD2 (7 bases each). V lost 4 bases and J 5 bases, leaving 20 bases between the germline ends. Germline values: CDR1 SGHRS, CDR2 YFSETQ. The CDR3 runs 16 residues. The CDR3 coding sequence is TGCGCCAGCAGCCCGTTGGGAGGGGGCAGTGGAGATACGCAGTATTTT. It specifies CASSPLGGGSGDTQYF.

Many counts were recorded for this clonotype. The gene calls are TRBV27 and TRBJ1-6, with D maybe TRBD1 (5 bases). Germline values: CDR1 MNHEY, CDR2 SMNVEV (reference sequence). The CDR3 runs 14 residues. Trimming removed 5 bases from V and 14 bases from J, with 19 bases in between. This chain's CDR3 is CASSPASTGRALHF. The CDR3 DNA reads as TGTGCCAGCAGTCCCGCCTCGACGGGGCGGGCCCTCCACTTT.

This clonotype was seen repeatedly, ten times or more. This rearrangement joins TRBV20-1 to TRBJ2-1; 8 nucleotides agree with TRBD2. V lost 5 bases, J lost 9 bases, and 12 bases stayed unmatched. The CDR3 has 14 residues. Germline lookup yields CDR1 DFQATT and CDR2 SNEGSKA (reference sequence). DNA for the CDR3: TGCAGTGCTCCGGGACTAGGGTTCGCGGGTGAGCAGTTCTTC. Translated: CSAPGLGFAGEQFF.

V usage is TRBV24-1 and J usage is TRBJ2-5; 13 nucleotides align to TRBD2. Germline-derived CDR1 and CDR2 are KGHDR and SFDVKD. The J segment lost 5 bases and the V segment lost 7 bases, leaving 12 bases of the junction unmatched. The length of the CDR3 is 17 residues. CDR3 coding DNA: TGTGCCACCAGCACCCCCCCCGGGACTAGCGGGAAGGAGACCCAGTACTTC. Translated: CATSTPPGTSGKETQYF.

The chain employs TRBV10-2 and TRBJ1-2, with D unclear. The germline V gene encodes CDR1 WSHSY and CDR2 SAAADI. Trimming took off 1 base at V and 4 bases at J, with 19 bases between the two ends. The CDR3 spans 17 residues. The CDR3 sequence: CASSEFAKSIVGYGYTF. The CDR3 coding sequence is TGCGCCAGCAGTGAGTTTGCAAAGTCGATCGTCGGCTATGGCTACACCTTC.

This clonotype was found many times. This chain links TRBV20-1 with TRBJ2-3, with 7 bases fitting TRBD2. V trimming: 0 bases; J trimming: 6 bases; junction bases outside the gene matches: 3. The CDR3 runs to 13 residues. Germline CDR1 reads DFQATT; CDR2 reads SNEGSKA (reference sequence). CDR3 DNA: TGCAGTGCTAGAGAGACTAGCTCGGATACGCAGTATTTT. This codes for CSARETSSDTQYF.

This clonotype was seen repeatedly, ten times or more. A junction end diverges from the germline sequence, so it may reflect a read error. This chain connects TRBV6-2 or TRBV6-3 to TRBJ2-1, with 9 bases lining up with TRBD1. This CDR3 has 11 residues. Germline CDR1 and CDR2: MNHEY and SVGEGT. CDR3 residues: CASRKDRGVIF. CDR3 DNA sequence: TGTGCCAGCAGAAAGGACAGGGGTGTGATCTTC.

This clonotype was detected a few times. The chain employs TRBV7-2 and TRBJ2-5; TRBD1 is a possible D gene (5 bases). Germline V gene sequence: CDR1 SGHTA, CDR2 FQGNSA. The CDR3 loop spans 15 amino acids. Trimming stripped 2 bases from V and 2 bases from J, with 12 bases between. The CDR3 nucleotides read TGTGCCAGCAGCTTATGGTTGGGGCGTCAAGAGACCCAGTACTTC. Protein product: CASSLWLGRQETQYF.

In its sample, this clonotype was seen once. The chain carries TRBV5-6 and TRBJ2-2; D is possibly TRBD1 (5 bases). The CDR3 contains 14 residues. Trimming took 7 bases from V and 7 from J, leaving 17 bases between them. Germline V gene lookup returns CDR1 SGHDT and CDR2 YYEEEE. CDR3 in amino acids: CASGPGHVCGELFF. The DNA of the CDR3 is TGTGCCAGCGGTCCAGGGCACGTCTGCGGGGAGCTGTTTTTT.